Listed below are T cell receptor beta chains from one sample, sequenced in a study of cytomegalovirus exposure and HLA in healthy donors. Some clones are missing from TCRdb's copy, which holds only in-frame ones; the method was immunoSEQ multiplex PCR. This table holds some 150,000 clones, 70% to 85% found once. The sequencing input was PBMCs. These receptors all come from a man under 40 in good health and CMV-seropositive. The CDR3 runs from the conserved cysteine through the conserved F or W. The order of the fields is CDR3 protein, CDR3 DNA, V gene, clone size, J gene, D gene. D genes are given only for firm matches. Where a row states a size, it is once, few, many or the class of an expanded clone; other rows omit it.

CASSQDLAETQYF | TGTGCCAGCAGCCAAGACCTTGCGGAGACCCAGTACTTC | TRBV4-2 | - | TRBJ2-5 | -
CASSQGPAGVDYGYTF | TGTGCCAGCAGCCAGGGACCTGCGGGGGTTGACTATGGCTACACCTTC | TRBV7-9 | - | TRBJ1-2 | -
CASSSGTSGGQGELFF | TGTGCCAGCAGCTCCGGGACTAGCGGGGGCCAGGGGGAGCTGTTTTTT | TRBV7-2 | - | TRBJ2-2 | TRBD2
CASSSDRAGSYEQYF | TGTGCCAGCAGTTCTGACAGGGCTGGGTCCTACGAGCAGTACTTC | TRBV28 | - | TRBJ2-7 | TRBD1
CGRGGGGVEEQYF | TGTGGACGGGGGGGTGGGGGAGTAGAAGAGCAGTACTTC | TRBV30 | - | TRBJ2-7 | TRBD2
CASSPRGEGRNTGELFF | TGCGCCAGCAGCCCGAGGGGGGAGGGACGTAACACCGGGGAGCTGTTTTTT | TRBV4-1 | once | TRBJ2-2 | -
CASSLGGDRNTEAFF | TGTGCCAGCAGCTTAGGGGGGGACAGGAACACTGAAGCTTTCTTT | TRBV7-2 | - | TRBJ1-1 | TRBD1
CASSYSTGYEEKLFF | TGTGCCAGCAGTTACTCGACAGGGTACGAGGAAAAACTGTTTTTT | TRBV6-5 | - | TRBJ1-4 | TRBD1
CASSQVALAVNNEQFF | TGCGCCAGCAGCCAAGTTGCCCTAGCGGTAAACAATGAGCAGTTCTTC | TRBV4-1 | - | TRBJ2-1 | TRBD2
CASSPRVGAGGGNEQFF | TGTGCCAGCAGCCCCCGGGTTGGGGCGGGAGGGGGTAATGAGCAGTTCTTC | TRBV7-2 | - | TRBJ2-1 | TRBD2
CASSLQGTGNTIYF | TGCGCCAGCAGCTTGCAGGGGACTGGAAACACCATATATTTT | TRBV5-1 | - | TRBJ1-3 | -
CASRPSGTGGSGKLFF | TGTGCCAGCAGACCCTCAGGGACTGGGGGGAGCGGGAAACTGTTTTTT | TRBV28 | - | TRBJ1-4 | -
CASKVGGIGTEAFF | TGTGCCAGCAAGGTGGGGGGGATCGGCACTGAAGCTTTCTTT | TRBV6-5 | - | TRBJ1-1 | -
CASSSDRQVSSNQPQHF | TGTGCCAGCAGTTCCGACAGGCAGGTGTCTAGCAATCAGCCCCAGCATTTT | TRBV28 | - | TRBJ1-5 | -
CASSGGTVSSYNEQFF | TGTGCCAGCAGTGGAGGGACAGTTTCCTCCTACAATGAGCAGTTCTTC | TRBV6-1 | - | TRBJ2-1 | TRBD1
CASSAGQGRWYGYTF | TGTGCCAGCAGTGCAGGACAGGGGCGTTGGTATGGCTACACCTTC | TRBV2 | - | TRBJ1-2 | TRBD1
CASSPMAGGYNEQFF | TGTGCCAGCAGTCCAATGGCGGGGGGGTACAATGAGCAGTTCTTC | TRBV27 | - | TRBJ2-1 | TRBD2
CASSLFRLANTGELFF | TGTGCCAGCAGCTTATTCCGACTAGCGAACACCGGGGAGCTGTTTTTT | TRBV11-2 | - | TRBJ2-2 | -
CASSLLLRTDTQYF | TGTGCCAGCAGTTTATTGCTCCGGACAGATACGCAGTATTTT | TRBV27 | - | TRBJ2-3 | -
CASSRPSSGANVLTF | TGTGCCAGCAGTCGCCCCAGCTCTGGGGCCAACGTCCTGACTTTC | TRBV28 | - | TRBJ2-6 | -
CASSLGQGTYEQYF | TGTGCCAGCAGCTTGGGGCAGGGGACCTACGAGCAGTACTTC | TRBV11-3 | - | TRBJ2-7 | -
CASSLLYTDTQYF | TGTGCCAGCAGCCTCCTCTACACAGATACGCAGTATTTT | TRBV7-9 | - | TRBJ2-3 | -
CASREVGNQPQHF | TGTGCCAGCAGGGAGGTAGGCAATCAGCCCCAGCATTTT | TRBV2 | - | TRBJ1-5 | -
CSVEQITGELFF | TGCAGCGTTGAACAGATAACCGGGGAGCTGTTTTTT | TRBV29-1 | few | TRBJ2-2 | -
CASSRSRRGSTGELFF | TGTGCCAGCTCACGGTCGCGCAGGGGAAGCACCGGGGAGCTGTTTTTT | TRBV18 | - | TRBJ2-2 | -
CASSQVLGQNYGYTF | TGTGCCAGCAGCCAAGTGCTGGGACAGAACTATGGCTACACCTTC | TRBV14 | - | TRBJ1-2 | TRBD1
CASSYAQHTGELFF | TGTGCCAGCAGTTACGCACAGCACACCGGGGAGCTGTTTTTT | TRBV6-5 | many | TRBJ2-2 | -
CAWKTAVDCTREQFF | TGTGCCTGGAAAACTGCGGTGGACTGCACGAGGGAGCAGTTCTTC | TRBV30 | - | TRBJ2-1 | -